This T cell receptor beta chain was identified during a study of T cells in Graves' hyperthyroidism and ophthalmopathy. The germline gives CDR1 MNHEY, CDR2 SMNVEV (reference sequence). This CDR3 spans 12 amino acids. With 6 bases removed from V and 8 bases from J, the gap between germline ends came to 11 bases. Amplified regions were TCR beta CDR3 sequences from RNA transcripts. First-round RT-PCR with HTBI primers amplified the TCR CDR3 region. TCRdb recomputed calls from the multiplex PCR reads with MiXCR, one row per CDR3 protein. The repertoire holds about 270,000 distinct CDR3 sequences, about 20% seen once, with about 60% in the top ten. This clonotype was counted only a few times.

The sequencing input was blood. The V call is TRBV27, the J call TRBJ2-1, with a possible D match to TRBD1 (6 bases). The receptor comes from a man aged 25 to 45 with Graves' ophthalmopathy. The CDR3 loop reads CASRGQSYEQFF. The CDR3 bases are TGTGCCAGCAGAGGACAGAGCTATGAGCAGTTCTTC.